This T cell receptor beta chain emerged from a study of cytomegalovirus exposure and HLA in healthy donors. 60 Vbeta and 13 Jbeta primers were used in PCR. Data came from immunoSEQ multiplex PCR; TCRdb stores just in-frame clones and leaves some out. The sample shows some 170,000 clones, about 77% of them seen only once. The CDR3 loop spans 12 amino acids. V was cut by 2 bases and J by 7 bases, with 8 bases left in between. Germline V gives CDR1 MNHNY, CDR2 SVGAGI (reference sequence). The sequencing sample was made of PBMCs. The gene calls are TRBV6-6 and TRBJ1-2; no reliable D call. This clonotype originated in a woman in her fifties or sixties in good health and CMV-seronegative. The DNA for the CDR3 is TGTGCCAGCAGTTACAGAGAAGCTGGCTACACCTTC. It is translated as CASSYREAGYTF.